These 19 T cell receptor beta chains were all obtained from the same sample, sequenced in a study of CD8 T cells in ankylosing spondylitis. TCRdb re-called the 5' RACE reads with MiXCR, one entry per CDR3 protein. Among about 130,000 distinct CDR3 sequences listed, roughly 8.8% were seen once. The specimen sequenced was blood, either unsorted or a sorted T cell fraction (not recorded which). The receptors were gathered from a male donor with ankylosing spondylitis or in good health (not recorded which).

This clonotype was detected many times. The rearrangement links TRBV27 to TRBJ2-2; 8 bases match TRBD2. CDR3 size: 16 residues. Losses at the gene ends were 5 bases for V and 2 bases for J; bases not matched to a gene: 7. Germline V CDR1 and CDR2: MNHEY, SMNVEV (reference sequence). CDR3: CASSITSGLNTGELFF. The CDR3 nucleotides read TGTGCCAGCAGTATAACTAGCGGACTTAACACCGGGGAGCTGTTTTTT.

This chain uses TRBV25-1 with TRBJ2-7; TRBD1 agrees at 9 bases. Germline lookup yields CDR1 MGHDK and CDR2 SYGVNS. This CDR3 is built from 14 residues. Trimming removed 4 bases from V and 4 bases from J; junction bases left unmatched: 5. CDR3 DNA: TGTGCCAGCAGTGGAACGACAGGGGGATACGAGCAGTACTTC. Amino acids: CASSGTTGGYEQYF.

The chain joins TRBV11-3 to TRBJ2-5; D possibly matches TRBD1 or TRBD2 (5 bases each). The CDR3 loop spans 16 amino acids. With 8 bases removed from V and 4 bases from J, the gap between germline ends came to 23 bases. Germline-derived CDR1 and CDR2 are SGHNT and YENEEA. The CDR3 DNA sequence: TGTGCCAGCGACACGGGGCCGGGACCCGAAGGAGAGACCCAGTACTTC. Amino acid sequence: CASDTGPGPEGETQYF.

This clonotype has a count of ten or more. The V call is TRBV24-1, the J call TRBJ2-3, with D unresolved. The germline V and J ends were trimmed by 4 bases and 5 bases, with 6 bases remaining between them. This CDR3 is built from 12 residues. Germline V gene sequence: CDR1 KGHDR, CDR2 SFDVKD. This CDR3 is CATSEVGDTQYF. In DNA, the CDR3 is TGTGCCACCAGTGAGGTAGGAGATACGCAGTATTTT.

CDR3 sequence: CASSSMGLVDSPLHF. The CDR3 region has the DNA TGTGCCAGCAGTTCAATGGGCCTCGTGGATTCACCCCTCCACTTT. The rearrangement links TRBV28 to TRBJ1-6; D gene uncertain. Germline V CDR1 and CDR2: MDHEN, SYDVKM. Trimming left V 4 bases short and J 8 bases short, with 15 bases between. This CDR3 spans 15 amino acids. Full variable domain (remainder filled in from reference TRBV28 and TRBJ1-6): DVKVTQSSRYLVKRTGEKVFLECVQDMDHENMFWYRQDPGLGLRLIYFSYDVKMKEKGDIPEGYSVSREKKERFSLILESASTNQTSMYLCASSSMGLVDSPLHFGNGTRLTVT.

The table lists this clonotype with many counts. This chain connects TRBV7-2 to TRBJ2-3; possibly TRBD1 for D (5 bases). Germline V gene lookup returns CDR1 SGHTA and CDR2 FQGNSA. V was clipped by 3 bases and J by 4 bases, with 8 bases between them. This CDR3 is built from 13 residues. CDR3 region: CASSFQGSDTQYF. The CDR3 region has the DNA TGTGCCAGCAGCTTCCAGGGTTCAGATACGCAGTATTTT. The full variable domain, with the rest looked up from reference TRBV7-2 and TRBJ2-3, is GAGVSQSPSNKVTEKGKDVELRCDPISGHTALYWYRQSLGQGLEFLIYFQGNSAPDKSGLPSDRFSAERTGGSVSTLTIQRTQQEDSAVYLCASSFQGSDTQYFGPGTRLTVL.

This clonotype appeared many times. The CDR3 loop reads CASSLQGSYEQYF. The CDR3 region has the DNA TGTGCCAGCAGCTTGCAGGGGTCCTACGAGCAGTACTTC. The chain has TRBV5-5 and TRBJ2-7; possibly TRBD1 for D (6 bases). The CDR3 contains 13 residues. Trimming shortened V by 1 base and J by 1 base, and 6 bases separated the two germline ends. Germline lookup yields CDR1 SGHKS and CDR2 YYEKEE (reference sequence).

About this clonotype itself: A read error is possible here, since a much larger clone lies one base away. The chain couples TRBV12-3 or TRBV12-4 to TRBJ2-7; 12 positions agree with TRBD2. The V and J ends lost 7 bases and 0 bases, in that order; junction bases with no gene match: 4. This CDR3 contains 15 residues. This CDR3 is CASTLLAGGSYEQYF. CDR3 coding DNA: TGTGCCAGCACCCTACTAGCGGGAGGCTCCTACGAGCAGTACTTC.

The chain carries TRBV21-1 and TRBJ2-5; the D call in the table, TRBD1, was not verified against the DNA. TRBV21-1 is a documented pseudogene. This CDR3 contains 17 residues. CDR3 DNA sequence: TGTGCCAGCAGCAAAGCGCTCAGGAAGGGGCCCCAAGAGACCCAGTACTTC. This translates into CASSKALRKGPQETQYF.

The chain uses TRBV12-3 or TRBV12-4 and TRBJ2-3; no definite D call. CDR3 length: 12 amino acids. Trimming removed 6 bases from V and 2 bases from J, with 6 bases in between. The CDR3 region is CASRADTDTQYF. The DNA for the CDR3 is TGTGCCAGCAGAGCAGACACAGATACGCAGTATTTT.

This clonotype came up many times. The chain is built from TRBV15 and TRBJ2-1; D is undetermined. Looked up from germline, CDR1 is LNHNV and CDR2 is YYDKDF (reference sequence). Trimming stripped 5 bases from V and 1 base from J, with 9 bases between. This CDR3 is 14 amino acids long. CDR3 sequence: CATSPQVSYNEQFF. The DNA of the CDR3 is TGTGCCACCAGCCCCCAGGTTTCCTACAATGAGCAGTTCTTC.

This clonotype was picked up a small number of times. The J gene is TRBJ2-7, the V gene TRBV7-9; unclear D gene. V gave up 0 bases and J gave up 3 bases, with 9 bases separating them. The CDR3 covers 14 residues. Germline CDR1 is SEHNR and CDR2 is FQNEAQ (reference sequence). CDR3 amino acids: CASSLAGSNYEQYF. CDR3 nucleotides: TGTGCCAGCAGCTTAGCTGGCAGCAACTACGAGCAGTACTTC.

This clonotype occurred many times. The rearrangement joins TRBV7-2 to TRBJ2-1; D is perhaps TRBD2 (5 bases). Trimming cost V 0 bases and J 8 bases, with 14 bases left between them. There are 15 residues in the CDR3. Germline-derived CDR1 and CDR2 are SGHTA and FQGNSA. CDR3 loop: CASSLAGAGNHEQFF. In DNA, the CDR3 is TGTGCCAGCAGCTTAGCGGGAGCAGGAAATCATGAGCAGTTCTTC. The whole variable domain, remainder taken from reference TRBV7-2 and TRBJ2-1, is GAGVSQSPSNKVTEKGKDVELRCDPISGHTALYWYRQSLGQGLEFLIYFQGNSAPDKSGLPSDRFSAERTGGSVSTLTIQRTQQEDSAVYLCASSLAGAGNHEQFFGPGTRLTVL.

This clonotype was found many times. The rearrangement joins TRBV5-1 to TRBJ2-1, with 8 bases that match TRBD2. The CDR3 totals 16 residues. Germline CDR1 SGHRS, CDR2 YFSETQ. V shed 2 bases and J 3 bases; nucleotides not matched to a gene: 7. CDR3 DNA sequence: TGCGCCAGCAGCTTCGGCGGGAGGCAATTCTACAATGAGCAGTTCTTC. Translating gives CASSFGGRQFYNEQFF.

Comments on this clonotype: Since a much larger clone is just one base distant, this may be a read error. The V gene is TRBV20-1, the J gene TRBJ2-1; 7 nucleotides match TRBD1. Germline V gene data show CDR1 as DFQATT and CDR2 as SNEGSKA (reference sequence). The CDR3 has 16 residues. CDR3 sequence reads: CSADTGVWVQNNEEFF. Here the CDR3 DNA reads TGCAGTGCGGACACAGGGGTTTGGGTACAAAATAATGAGGAGTTCTTC.

This clonotype was recorded a few times. V is TRBV20-1 and J is TRBJ2-3, with D possibly being TRBD2 (7 bases). Trimming took off 0 bases at V and 0 bases at J, with 10 bases between the two ends. This CDR3 is 15 amino acids long. Germline-derived CDR1 and CDR2 are DFQATT and SNEGSKA (reference sequence). This CDR3 is CSARDAGASTDTQYF. DNA for the CDR3: TGCAGTGCTAGAGACGCGGGGGCTAGCACAGATACGCAGTATTTT.

This clonotype was recorded a few times. This chain uses TRBV30 with TRBJ2-3, with 11 bases identical to TRBD2. The CDR3 runs to 15 residues. V lost 1 base and J lost 3; bases outside the gene matches: 3. Germline CDR1 is GTSNPN and CDR2 is SVGIG (reference sequence). Here the CDR3 reads CAWSATSGRTDTQYF. The CDR3 region has the DNA TGTGCCTGGAGTGCTACTAGCGGGAGAACAGATACGCAGTATTTT.

The chain joins TRBV4-3 to TRBJ2-4; 10 bases fit TRBD2. The CDR3 extends over 17 amino acids. V was clipped by 1 base and J by 0 bases; unmatched bases: 3. Germline V CDR1 and CDR2: LGHNA, YSLEER. The CDR3 coding sequence is TGCGCCAGCAGCCAAGGACTAGCGGGCCAAGCCAAAAACATTCAGTACTTC. This codes for CASSQGLAGQAKNIQYF.

This clonotype was seen at least ten times. The chain uses TRBV20-1 and TRBJ2-5; no clear D. Germline V CDR1 and CDR2: DFQATT, SNEGSKA (reference sequence). The V end was cut by 1 base, the J end by 1 base, with 13 bases between. The CDR3 extends over 15 amino acids. CDR3 residues: CSARGPGYFQETQYF. As DNA, the CDR3 is TGCAGTGCTAGAGGACCCGGATACTTCCAAGAGACCCAGTACTTC.